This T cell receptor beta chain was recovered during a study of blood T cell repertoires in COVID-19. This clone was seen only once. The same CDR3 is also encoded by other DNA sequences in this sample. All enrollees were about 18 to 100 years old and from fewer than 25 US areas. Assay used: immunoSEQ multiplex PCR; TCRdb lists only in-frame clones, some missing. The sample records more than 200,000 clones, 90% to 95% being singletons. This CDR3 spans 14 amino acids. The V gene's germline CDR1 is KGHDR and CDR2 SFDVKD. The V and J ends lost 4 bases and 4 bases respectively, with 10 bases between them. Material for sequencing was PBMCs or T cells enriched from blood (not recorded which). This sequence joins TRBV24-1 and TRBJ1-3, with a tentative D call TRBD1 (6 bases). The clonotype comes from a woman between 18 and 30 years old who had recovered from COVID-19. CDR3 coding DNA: TGTGCCACCAGTGAATCAGGACAGGGAAACACCATATATTTT. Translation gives CATSESGQGNTIYF.